The next 4 T cell receptor beta chains were all read from a single sample in a study of blood T cell repertoires in COVID-19. The assay was immunoSEQ multiplex PCR, and TCRdb's table has in-frame clones only and misses some. The sample contains 200,000 to 250,000 clones, about 87% of which appear only once. What was sequenced was PBMCs or T cells enriched from blood (not recorded which). All receptors come from a woman between 25 and 40 years old who had been exposed to COVID-19.

The CDR3 nucleotides read TGTGCCAGCAGCTACCGGACAAATCAAGAGACCCAGTACTTC. Translation gives CASSYRTNQETQYF. The chain recombines TRBV3-1 (or the pseudogene TRBV3-2) with TRBJ2-5; a weak D match, TRBD1 (5 bases). Trimming took 5 bases from V and 2 from J, leaving 12 bases between them. Germline V gene sequence: CDR1 LGHDT, CDR2 YNNKEL (reference sequence). The CDR3 spans 14 residues.

V is TRBV15 and J is TRBJ2-1; 9 nucleotides line up with TRBD2. This CDR3 comprises 16 residues. V lost 3 bases and J lost 6; bases outside the gene matches: 9. The V gene's germline CDR1 is LNHNV and CDR2 YYDKDF (reference sequence). The CDR3 coding sequence is TGTGCCACCAGCAGGACTAGCGGAACGAAGGTCAATGAGCAGTTCTTC. Amino acids: CATSRTSGTKVNEQFF.

The chain carries TRBV6-5 and TRBJ2-7, with D perhaps TRBD2 (5 bases). There are 13 residues in the CDR3. V was pared by 4 bases and J by 2 bases, with 9 bases between. CDR1 and CDR2 (germline): MNHEY, SVGAGI. The DNA for the CDR3 is TGTGCCAGCAGTTGGACGGGGACCTACGAGCAGTACTTC. This gives the protein CASSWTGTYEQYF.

The gene calls are TRBV7-6 and TRBJ2-2; the D is unclear. Trimming shortened V by 2 bases and J by 4 bases, and 11 bases separated the two germline ends. The V gene's germline CDR1 is SGHVS and CDR2 FNYEAQ. The CDR3 covers 15 residues. The CDR3 nucleotides read TGTGCCAGCAGCTTATCCTTGGAGCCCACCGGGGAGCTGTTTTTT. Translated: CASSLSLEPTGELFF. Supplemented by reference TRBV7-6 and TRBJ2-2, the full variable domain reads GAGVSQSPRYKVTKRGQDVALRCDPISGHVSLYWYRQALGQGPEFLTYFNYEAQQDKSGLPNDRFSAERPEGSISTLTIQRTEQRDSAMYRCASSLSLEPTGELFFGEGSRLTVL.